This TCR beta chain appears in the sequencing data of a study of T cell repertoires in cytomegalovirus infection. This clonotype was seen at least ten times. Its antigen is unknown. With 2 bases clipped from V and 4 bases from J, the junction kept 12 bases outside the gene matches. The CDR3 contains 17 residues. The V gene's germline CDR1 is SGHVS and CDR2 FNYEAQ. TCRdb re-analysed the reads in MiXCR, keeping a single row per CDR3 protein. Among some 800,000 distinct CDR3 sequences listed, about 30% were seen once. The sequences come from cultured CD8+ T cells from PBMCs, collected from culture after CMV antigen stimulation. The V call is TRBV7-6, the J call TRBJ1-1; TRBD1 matches 8 bases. The clonotype originates from a human donor in good health (CMV status not recorded). Some clones in this sample may be carry-over from other donors' samples. The CDR3 region has the DNA TGTGCCAGCAGCTTACTAGCCTCAGGGGGCAGAGGCACTGAAGCTTTCTTT. This sequence encodes CASSLLASGGRGTEAFF.